The 21 T cell receptor beta chains reported below all come from one sample, sequenced in a study of human T cells and chemical hapten exposure. MiXCR was run by TCRdb on the RACE reads, yielding one entry per CDR3 protein. The sample contains around 340,000 distinct CDR3 sequences, around 7% of which appear only once. Regarding time point: patch test 1, 2 weeks after DPC sensitization. Treatment defined: therapeutic diphenylcyclopropenone sensitization with weekly scalp DPC. Sequences were derived from whole blood, sampled in connection with sensitization to the hapten diphenylcyclopropenone (DPC). Source of these receptors: a woman aged 18-29 years with alopecia areata. Some clones in this sample may be carry-over from other donors' samples.

The table lists this clonotype with a few counts. J is TRBJ1-2 and V is TRBV6-5; unclear D gene. Germline V gives CDR1 MNHEY, CDR2 SVGAGI. The CDR3 is 16 residues long. V lost 6 bases and J 2 bases, leaving 19 bases between the germline ends. CDR3 coding DNA: TGTGCCAGCAGCCAGCATTGGCAGGTTACCAACTATGGCTACACCTTC. It is translated as CASSQHWQVTNYGYTF.

The chain combines TRBV28 with TRBJ1-6; possible D gene TRBD1, 5 bases. The germline V gene has CDR1 MDHEN and CDR2 SYDVKM. V was clipped by 3 bases and J by 7 bases, with 10 bases between them. The CDR3 is 14 amino acids. CDR3 sequence: CASSFRTPNSPLHF. For the CDR3, the DNA is TGTGCCAGCAGTTTCCGGACACCCAATTCACCCCTCCACTTT.

This clonotype was counted many times. The genes are TRBV7-2 and TRBJ2-5; perhaps TRBD2 as D (5 bases). The CDR3 contains 13 residues. V lost 5 bases to trimming and J lost 10 bases, with 17 bases between them. Germline CDR1 SGHTA, CDR2 FQGNSA. The CDR3 nucleotides read TGTGCCAGCAGCCCGGACTCCAGAGAAAGCCAGTACTTC. It encodes CASSPDSRESQYF.

This clonotype has at least ten counts. The chain joins TRBV5-8 to TRBJ2-7; D is perhaps TRBD1 (5 bases). V dropped 7 bases and J dropped 7 bases, with 15 bases sitting between them. Germline V gives CDR1 SGHTS, CDR2 YDEGEE. This CDR3 region has 12 residues. The CDR3 spells CASVGHVPEQYF. DNA of the CDR3: TGTGCCAGCGTCGGACACGTCCCGGAGCAGTACTTC.

This clonotype was observed at least ten times. The CDR3 reads CASSYRQLAGGYGTQYF. The CDR3, as DNA: TGTGCCAGCAGCTACAGACAGTTAGCGGGGGGGTACGGTACGCAGTATTTT. The chain joins TRBV7-2 to TRBJ2-3; 11 bases match TRBD2. Germline lookup yields CDR1 SGHTA and CDR2 FQGNSA. The CDR3 consists of 17 residues. Trimming cost V 4 bases and J 8 bases; bases outside gene matches: 14. The entire variable domain, with the rest obtained from reference TRBV7-2 and TRBJ2-3, is as follows: GAGVSQSPSNKVTEKGKDVELRCDPISGHTALYWYRQSLGQGLEFLIYFQGNSAPDKSGLPSDRFSAERTGGSVSTLTIQRTQQEDSAVYLCASSYRQLAGGYGTQYFGPGTRLTVL.

This clonotype was counted at least ten times. V is TRBV7-9 and J is TRBJ1-1, with D hard to call. This CDR3 spans 13 amino acids. V dropped 8 bases and J dropped 6 bases, with 16 bases sitting between them. CDR1 SEHNR and CDR2 FQNEAQ come from the germline V gene (reference sequence). DNA of the CDR3: TGTGCCAGCGGCGGAACCCTGCCCCCTGAAGCTTTCTTT. This codes for CASGGTLPPEAFF.

This clonotype was detected many times. J is TRBJ2-7 and V is TRBV7-6; D is perhaps TRBD1 or TRBD2 (5 bases each). Germline CDR1 reads SGHVS; CDR2 reads FNYEAQ. The CDR3 runs 16 residues. V lost 5 bases and J lost 2, with 19 bases in between. This CDR3 is CASSTTRGPLTYEQYF. The CDR3 nucleotides read TGTGCCAGCAGCACGACGAGGGGCCCCCTGACCTACGAGCAGTACTTC.

This clonotype was counted between two and nine times. The chain employs TRBV7-2 and TRBJ2-1; D remains ambiguous. Trimming left V 2 bases short and J 6 bases short, with 5 bases between. CDR3 size: 12 residues. The germline V gene has CDR1 SGHTA and CDR2 FQGNSA. The chain's CDR3 is CASSLWSNEQFF. The CDR3 DNA reads TGTGCCAGCAGCTTATGGAGCAATGAGCAGTTCTTC.

This clonotype was observed a handful of times. The gene calls are TRBV10-3 and TRBJ2-5, with 7 bases aligning to TRBD2. This CDR3 is 15 amino acids long. The V gene's germline CDR1 is ENHRY and CDR2 SYGVKD. After removal of 0 bases from V and 1 base from J, the junction contained 2 bases not matched to a gene. The CDR3 DNA reads as TGTGCCATCAGTGAGTCGCGGGGGAGCCAAGAGACCCAGTACTTC. Translated: CAISESRGSQETQYF.

The chain couples TRBV6-1 to TRBJ1-4, with 10 bases fitting TRBD1. CDR1 MNHNS and CDR2 SASEGT come from the germline V gene. The J segment lost 4 bases and the V segment lost 3 bases, leaving 11 bases of the junction unmatched. The CDR3 covers 18 residues. For the CDR3, the DNA is TGTGCCAGCAGTGAGGGACAGGGGCTCTCAAGGGGTAATGAAAAACTGTTTTTT. It translates to CASSEGQGLSRGNEKLFF.

This clonotype was observed a handful of times. This chain uses TRBV7-9 with TRBJ2-1, with 9 bases matching TRBD1. The J segment lost 13 bases and the V segment lost 4 bases, leaving 2 bases of the junction unmatched. The CDR3 has 11 residues. Germline CDR1 SEHNR, CDR2 FQNEAQ (reference sequence). The CDR3 DNA sequence: TGTGCCAGCAGCTCACAGGGGGCTCAGTTCTTC. This sequence encodes CASSSQGAQFF.

The V gene is TRBV28, the J gene TRBJ1-1; TRBD1 agrees at 9 bases. With V trimmed by 5 bases and J by 3 bases, 7 bases remained unmatched. Germline assignment: CDR1 MDHEN and CDR2 SYDVKM. CDR3 length: 15 amino acids. CDR3 nucleotides: TGTGCCAGCAGTGGGTCGGACAGGGGTTACACTGAAGCTTTCTTT. As protein: CASSGSDRGYTEAFF. Full variable domain (missing parts from reference TRBV28 and TRBJ1-1): DVKVTQSSRYLVKRTGEKVFLECVQDMDHENMFWYRQDPGLGLRLIYFSYDVKMKEKGDIPEGYSVSREKKERFSLILESASTNQTSMYLCASSGSDRGYTEAFFGQGTRLTVV.

V gene TRBV2 combines with J gene TRBJ1-5; no clear D. This CDR3 is built from 13 residues. CDR1 is SNHLY and CDR2 is FYNNEI in the germline V gene. V gave up 7 bases and J gave up 2 bases, with 9 bases separating them. CDR3 sequence: CASTMDRNQPQHF. The CDR3, as DNA: TGTGCCAGCACCATGGACCGCAATCAGCCCCAGCATTTT.

This clonotype was observed a handful of times. CDR3 DNA: TGTGCCACCAGTGGTACCGGGACTAGCATACAAGAGACCCAGTACTTC. This codes for CATSGTGTSIQETQYF. The chain employs TRBV24-1 and TRBJ2-5; 9 bases line up with TRBD2. Germline trimming cut 5 bases from V and 2 bases from J; bases unmatched to any gene: 8. In germline, CDR1 is KGHDR, CDR2 SFDVKD. CDR3 length equals 16 residues.

This chain links TRBV7-2 with TRBJ1-4, with D perhaps TRBD1 (6 bases). V dropped 2 bases and J dropped 5 bases, with 12 bases sitting between them. Germline CDR1 SGHTA, CDR2 FQGNSA. The CDR3 extends over 15 amino acids. CDR3 loop: CASSLIAQGNEKLFF. The DNA for the CDR3 is TGTGCCAGCAGCTTAATCGCGCAGGGGAATGAAAAACTGTTTTTT.

This clonotype was seen a few times. The chain recombines TRBV3-1 with TRBJ2-1; 13 positions agree with TRBD2. This CDR3 contains 15 residues. Trimming took 1 base from V and 9 from J; bases not matched to a gene: 3. Looked up from germline, CDR1 is LGHDT and CDR2 is YNNKEL (reference sequence). The CDR3 bases are TGTGCCAGCAGCCAAGTTACTAGCGGGGGGGTTGAGCAGTTCTTC. This encodes CASSQVTSGGVEQFF.

The genes are TRBV2 and TRBJ2-3; tentative D call: TRBD2 (6 bases). Per the germline V gene, CDR1 is SNHLY and CDR2 is FYNNEI. This CDR3 is 13 amino acids long. The germline V and J ends were trimmed by 3 bases and 3 bases, with 7 bases remaining between them. The CDR3 DNA is TGTGCCAGCAGTGACGGGGGTACAGATACGCAGTATTTT. Its translation is CASSDGGTDTQYF.

Only a few counts were recorded for this clonotype. The rearrangement joins TRBV27 to TRBJ2-7; D gene ambiguous. The germline V gene encodes CDR1 MNHEY and CDR2 SMNVEV (reference sequence). This CDR3 spans 13 amino acids. Trimming took off 3 bases at V and 7 bases at J, with 13 bases between the two ends. The CDR3 protein is CASSFKENREQYF. CDR3 nucleotide sequence: TGTGCCAGCAGTTTCAAGGAAAATAGGGAGCAGTACTTC.

The V call is TRBV7-3, the J call TRBJ2-3; D gene ambiguous. Germline V lookup: CDR1 SGHTA, CDR2 FQGTGA. V dropped 5 bases and J dropped 7 bases, with 16 bases sitting between them. The CDR3 has 14 residues. CDR3 sequence reads: CASSAPPDRYTQYF. CDR3 nucleotides: TGTGCCAGCAGCGCACCCCCGGATCGATATACGCAGTATTTT.

V is TRBV6-5 and J is TRBJ1-6, with 7 bases that match TRBD1. CDR1 MNHEY and CDR2 SVGAGI come from the germline V gene. The CDR3 is made up of 17 amino acids. The V segment lost 5 bases and the J segment 0 bases; nucleotides outside the gene matches: 7. CDR3 bases: TGTGCCAGCAGTCGGGACAGTCTGAGCTCCTATAATTCACCCCTCCACTTT. This sequence encodes CASSRDSLSSYNSPLHF.

This clonotype was picked up a small number of times. The CDR3 is CAISSIQGSTEAFF. In DNA form, the CDR3 reads TGTGCCATCAGTTCTATTCAGGGTTCCACTGAAGCTTTCTTT. This chain connects TRBV10-3 to TRBJ1-1; tentatively, D is TRBD1 (5 bases). V was cut by 5 bases and J by 4 bases, with 14 bases left in between. The CDR3 is made up of 14 amino acids. The germline CDR1 and CDR2 sequences are ENHRY and SYGVKD.